This T cell receptor beta chain was profiled in a study of blood T cell repertoires in COVID-19. Profiling relied on immunoSEQ multiplex PCR, and the TCRdb table lists in-frame clones only, not all of them. The sample holds 160,000 or so clones, just under 80% seen once. This TCR was recovered from an older man with active or convalescent COVID-19. The specimen sequenced was peripheral blood.

The CDR3 protein is CATSENTGQGANEQFF. CDR3 sequence (DNA): TGTGCCACCAGTGAGAATACGGGACAAGGTGCAAATGAGCAGTTCTTC. This chain connects TRBV24-1 to TRBJ2-1; D is perhaps TRBD1 (6 bases). CDR3 length equals 16 residues. Germline values: CDR1 KGHDR, CDR2 SFDVKD. With 4 bases removed from V and 7 bases from J, the gap between germline ends came to 19 bases.